The text below deals with one T cell receptor beta chain. The sample belongs to a study of response to subunit inactivated influenza vaccine. TCRdb re-called the RT-PCR reads with MiXCR, one entry per CDR3 protein. The sample includes some 550,000 distinct CDR3 sequences, less than 25% of them seen just once. J gave up 10 bases and V 0 bases, and 6 bases lay outside the gene matches. The CDR3 contains 14 residues. Germline V CDR1 and CDR2: DFQATT, SNEGSKA (reference sequence). The same sample was also studied in work on T cells expressing NK-cell markers. That investigation notes: cDNA encoding TCR beta was synthesized via 5'RACE template switching incorporating UMIs. Sorted CD3+CD56-NKG2C+, CD3+CD56+NKG2C- and CD3+CD56+NKG2C+ T cells were the source of the TCR beta repertoires. Sorting was restricted to alpha-beta TCR T cells by an anti-gamma-delta TCR antibody in several experiments. Each of about six donors carried dominant NKG2C+ clonotypes accounting for about 1.0-7.0% of CD8+ T cells.

This receptor was obtained from a man aged 50 to 59 who received an inactivated influenza vaccine. The source was CD4+ T cells sorted from PBMCs, collected 11 to 12 days after vaccination. The chain recombines TRBV20-1 with TRBJ2-1; TRBD2 aligns across 10 bases. The chain's CDR3 is CSARDALAGAEQFF. CDR3 bases: TGCAGTGCTAGAGATGCTCTAGCGGGAGCCGAGCAGTTCTTC.